This entry concerns a single T cell receptor (beta chain). Its specificity is not known. This sample is part of a study of cytomegalovirus exposure and HLA in healthy donors. Study context: According to later analysis, the same platform produced the roughly 130 validation and under 750 first-cohort repertoires.

General study results and limits: In vitro testing confirmed a few CMV-associated chains as specific for CMV antigens. Clusters of TCRs from the first cohort tended to co-occur in the roughly 120 validation repertoires (as a later analysis found). With high specificity and sensitivity, the classifier reportedly diagnosed cytomegalovirus status.

Per the germline V gene, CDR1 is SNHLY and CDR2 is FYNNEI. V was trimmed by 7 bases and J by 3 bases, leaving 12 bases between them. The CDR3 consists of 14 residues. Libraries were prepared by immunoSEQ multiplex PCR; TCRdb keeps only in-frame clonotypes and omits some of them. The sample has about 220,000 clones, 85% to 90% seen once. V is TRBV2 and J is TRBJ2-2; a possible D gene is TRBD1 (5 bases). The TCR originated in a young woman in good health and CMV-seronegative. The specimen sequenced was PBMCs. The CDR3 is CASKGAEYTGELFF. The CDR3 DNA reads TGTGCCAGCAAAGGGGCCGAATACACCGGGGAGCTGTTTTTT.